This is a list of T cell receptor beta chains from one sample in a study of human T cells and chemical hapten exposure. TCRdb re-derived calls from the RACE reads in MiXCR, one entry per CDR3 protein. The repertoire has 350,000 or so distinct CDR3 sequences, around 7% of them found once; the top ten carry around 8.4%. The sequencing here drew on whole blood, taken in connection with sensitization to the hapten diphenylcyclopropenone (DPC). These receptor sequences come from a woman aged 18-29 years with alopecia areata. Some clones in this sample may be carry-over from other donors' samples. Both conserved end residues are part of each CDR3. The D gene is left open where the match is weak. Clone size is shown for a subset of rows, as once, few, many or a class of expanded clone.

v_call,clone_size,d_call,j_call,cdr3_nt,cdr3_aa
TRBV5-4,many,NA,TRBJ2-5,TGTGCCAGCAGTTGGGGGCCAGGGGCCGAGACCCAGTACTTC,CASSWGPGAETQYF
TRBV15,medium-sized,NA,TRBJ2-1,TGTGCCACCTCAGTGGGAGGCTTTACCGATGAGCAGTTCTTC,CATSVGGFTDEQFF
TRBV27,NA,NA,TRBJ1-6,TGTGCCAGCAGTTCCCCGCCGACAGCACCTAATTCACCCCTCCACTTT,CASSSPPTAPNSPLHF
TRBV4-3,few,NA,TRBJ2-1,TGCGCCAGCAGCCAAGATGCCCCACAGGCCAATGAGCAGTTCTTC,CASSQDAPQANEQFF
TRBV20-1,NA,NA,TRBJ2-1,TGCAGTGCTAGCGTATTGTATAATGAGCAGTTCTTC,CSASVLYNEQFF
TRBV7-9,few,NA,TRBJ1-4,TGTGCCAGCAGCTGGGTCACGGATGAAAAACTGTTTTTT,CASSWVTDEKLFF
TRBV7-2,NA,NA,TRBJ2-1,TGTGCCAGCAGCCCTCCGAGAGGGGAGCAGTTCTTC,CASSPPRGEQFF
TRBV10-2,NA,NA,TRBJ1-5,TGCGCCAGCAGTAGGACAGAATATAGCAATCAGCCCCAGCATTTT,CASSRTEYSNQPQHF
TRBV7-9,many,NA,TRBJ2-3,TGTGCCAGCAGCCCTGTTGACCGAAGCACAGATACGCAGTATTTT,CASSPVDRSTDTQYF
TRBV4-3,few,NA,TRBJ1-5,TGCGCCAGCAGCCAAGAGGTGAATCAGCCCCAGCATTTT,CASSQEVNQPQHF
TRBV6-5,NA,TRBD2,TRBJ2-1,TGTGCCAGCAGCCGGACTAGCGGGGGATTTTTTTCCAATGAGCAGTTCTTC,CASSRTSGGFFSNEQFF
TRBV13,few,TRBD2,TRBJ2-1,TGTGCCAGCAGCTTTAGCGAGCGGGGGAAAGGTGAGCAGTTCTTC,CASSFSERGKGEQFF
TRBV6-5,few,TRBD1,TRBJ2-7,TGTGCCAGCAGTTATGCCCCCCAGGGACAGGGGTCAGGGTACCGCGAGCAGTACTTC,CASSYAPQGQGSGYREQYF
TRBV2,many,TRBD2,TRBJ2-7,TGTGCCAGCAGTGGGGTTAGCGGGGGACCCTACGAGCAGTACTTC,CASSGVSGGPYEQYF
TRBV29-1,few,NA,TRBJ1-1,TGCAGCGTTACCCACCCTGATCGTAGGACTGAAGCTTTCTTT,CSVTHPDRRTEAFF
TRBV3-1,NA,NA,TRBJ1-4,TGTGCCAGCAGCCAAGATCGGTGGACCTCAACTAATGAAAAACTGTTTTTT,CASSQDRWTSTNEKLFF
TRBV10-3,NA,NA,TRBJ2-7,TGTGCCACCGGCGGCGGGTACGAGCAGTACTTC,CATGGGYEQYF
TRBV12-3/TRBV12-4,NA,TRBD1,TRBJ2-3,TGTGCCAGCAGTCCGACAGGGTCCCCAGATACGCAGTATTTT,CASSPTGSPDTQYF
TRBV29-1,many,NA,TRBJ1-1,TGCAGCGTCGATCGGGGGCGCGTGACTGAAGCTTTCTTT,CSVDRGRVTEAFF
TRBV6-2/TRBV6-3,NA,NA,TRBJ2-3,TGTGCCAGCAGTTACGGCGGGGTAGGCTGGGATACGCAGTATTTT,CASSYGGVGWDTQYF